This T cell receptor beta chain came from a study of radiotherapy plus CTLA-4 blockade in lung cancer. Study-level findings and limits: Some TCR clones had been derived from tumors. These clones expanded in peripheral blood after radiotherapy plus ipilimumab.

The method was immunoSEQ multiplex PCR; TCRdb's version includes in-frame clones alone and lacks a portion of them. Among 95,000 to 150,000 clones listed, 75% to 90% were seen once. About this clone itself: Its antigen is as yet unknown.

In germline, CDR1 is MNHNS, CDR2 SASEGT. The CDR3 runs to 14 residues. V shed 8 bases and J 4 bases; nucleotides not matched to a gene: 7. The chain links TRBV6-1 to TRBJ2-2; TRBD2 agrees at 7 bases. This specimen consisted of peripheral blood, obtained from a patient treated with radiotherapy plus ipilimumab. The clonotype comes from a human donor with non-small cell lung cancer that progressed on radiotherapy plus ipilimumab. CDR3 in DNA: TGTGCCAGCTCCCTGCCGGGGGGCACCGGGGAGCTGTTTTTT. This codes for CASSLPGGTGELFF.